Shown below are 5 T cell receptor beta chains from a single sample sequenced in a study of CD8+CD57+ T cells in acquired aplastic anemia. According to the study, genomic DNA was the template for TCR beta VDJ and CDR3 profiling. TCRdb analysed the reads with MiXCR anew, one entry per CDR3 protein. The data contain about 120,000 distinct CDR3 sequences, approximately 61% of them singletons. CD8+CD57+ cell expansion had been shown by flow cytometry in patients chosen for sequencing. Sequencing was carried out using sorted CD4+, CD8+, or CD8+CD57+ T cells (not recorded which) from PBMCs. Receptors originate from a human donor with aplastic anemia.

The chain couples TRBV11-3 to TRBJ2-5, with TRBD2 matching 7 bases. Per germline, CDR1 SGHNT and CDR2 YENEEA. Trimming took 2 bases from V and 7 from J; bases not matched to a gene: 7. This CDR3 has 14 amino acids. The chain's CDR3 is CASSLYSGKGTQYF. The CDR3 region has the DNA TGTGCCAGCAGCTTATACAGCGGGAAGGGGACCCAGTACTTC.

This clonotype turned up a few times. V usage is TRBV10-1 and J usage is TRBJ2-7; D perhaps matches TRBD2 (5 bases). V lost 3 bases and J 3 bases, leaving 12 bases between the germline ends. The germline CDR1 and CDR2 sequences are WNHNN and SYGVQD (reference sequence). This CDR3 spans 14 amino acids. CDR3 residues: CASSELVQNYEQYF. The DNA for the CDR3 is TGCGCCAGCAGTGAACTAGTACAGAACTACGAGCAGTACTTC.

The rearrangement joins TRBV19 to TRBJ1-2; TRBD1 might be the D (5 bases). Germline V gene data show CDR1 as LNHDA and CDR2 as SQIVND (reference sequence). With 2 bases removed from V and 1 base from J, the gap between germline ends came to 11 bases. The CDR3 length is 15 residues. The CDR3 loop is CASSIPQGINYGYTF. In nucleotides, the CDR3 is TGTGCCAGTAGTATACCCCAGGGAATTAACTATGGCTACACCTTC.

The CDR3 DNA sequence: TGTGCCAGCAGCCCGGGTGACGAGCAGTACTTC. Encoded protein: CASSPGDEQYF. J is TRBJ2-7 and V is TRBV14; no definite D call. The germline CDR1 and CDR2 sequences are SGHDN and FVKESK. The CDR3 extends over 11 amino acids. Trimming took off 4 bases at V and 5 bases at J, with 6 bases between the two ends.

The chain carries TRBV24-1 and TRBJ2-3; weak D call: TRBD1 (5 bases). Trimming stripped 4 bases from V and 5 bases from J, with 15 bases between. The CDR3 spans 15 residues. The germline V gene has CDR1 KGHDR and CDR2 SFDVKD. In nucleotides, the CDR3 is TGTGCCACCAGTGACCCGTTAGGGGTGGGAGATACGCAGTATTTT. It is translated as CATSDPLGVGDTQYF.